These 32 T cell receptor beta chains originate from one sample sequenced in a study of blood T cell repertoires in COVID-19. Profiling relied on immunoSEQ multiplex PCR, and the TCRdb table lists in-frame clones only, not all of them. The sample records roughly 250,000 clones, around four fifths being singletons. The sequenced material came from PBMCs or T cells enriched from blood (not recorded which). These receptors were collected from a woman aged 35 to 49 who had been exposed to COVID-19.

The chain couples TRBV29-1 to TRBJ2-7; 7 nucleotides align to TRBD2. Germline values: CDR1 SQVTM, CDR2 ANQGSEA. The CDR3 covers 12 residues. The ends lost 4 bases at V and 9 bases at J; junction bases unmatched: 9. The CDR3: CSVGQGGEAQYF. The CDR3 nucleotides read TGCAGCGTTGGCCAGGGAGGGGAAGCGCAGTACTTC.

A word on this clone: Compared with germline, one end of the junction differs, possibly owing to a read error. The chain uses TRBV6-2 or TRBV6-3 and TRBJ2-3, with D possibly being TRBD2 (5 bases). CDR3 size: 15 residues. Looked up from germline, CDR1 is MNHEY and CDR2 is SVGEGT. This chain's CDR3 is CASSHSGGGRHTQYF. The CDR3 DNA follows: TGTGCCAGCAGTCACTCGGGTGGAGGTCGGCATACGCAGTATTTT.

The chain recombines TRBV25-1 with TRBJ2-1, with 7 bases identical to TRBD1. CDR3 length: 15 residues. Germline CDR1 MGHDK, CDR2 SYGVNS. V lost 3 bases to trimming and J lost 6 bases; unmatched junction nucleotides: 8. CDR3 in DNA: TGTGCCAGCAGTGAGTACAGGGGCGTTCGCAATGAGCAGTTCTTC. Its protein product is CASSEYRGVRNEQFF.

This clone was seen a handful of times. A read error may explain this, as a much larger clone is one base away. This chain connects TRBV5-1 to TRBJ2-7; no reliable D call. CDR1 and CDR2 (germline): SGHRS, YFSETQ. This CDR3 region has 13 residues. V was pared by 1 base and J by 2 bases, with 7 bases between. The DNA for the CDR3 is TGCGCCAGCAGCTTGCAGGATACCTACGAGCAGTACTTC. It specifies CASSLQDTYEQYF.

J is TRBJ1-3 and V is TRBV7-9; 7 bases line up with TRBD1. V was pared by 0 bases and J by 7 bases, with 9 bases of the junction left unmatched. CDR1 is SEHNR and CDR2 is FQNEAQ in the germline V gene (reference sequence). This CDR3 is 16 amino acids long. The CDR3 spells CASSLAPSDRDNTIYF. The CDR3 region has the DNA TGTGCCAGCAGCTTAGCGCCGTCAGACAGGGACAACACCATATATTTT.

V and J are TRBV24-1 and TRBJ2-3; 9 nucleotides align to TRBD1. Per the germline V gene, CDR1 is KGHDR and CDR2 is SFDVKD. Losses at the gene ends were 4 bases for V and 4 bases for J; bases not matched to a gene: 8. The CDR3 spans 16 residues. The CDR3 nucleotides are TGTGCCACCAGTGACCCTGGGACAGGGTCGTCAGATACGCAGTATTTT. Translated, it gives CATSDPGTGSSDTQYF.

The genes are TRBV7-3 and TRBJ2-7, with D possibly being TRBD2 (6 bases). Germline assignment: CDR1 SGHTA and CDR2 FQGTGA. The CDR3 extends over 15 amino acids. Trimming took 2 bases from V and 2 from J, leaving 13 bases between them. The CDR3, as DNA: TGTGCCAGCAGCTTACTGGGCGGGGACCCCTACGAGCAGTACTTC. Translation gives CASSLLGGDPYEQYF.

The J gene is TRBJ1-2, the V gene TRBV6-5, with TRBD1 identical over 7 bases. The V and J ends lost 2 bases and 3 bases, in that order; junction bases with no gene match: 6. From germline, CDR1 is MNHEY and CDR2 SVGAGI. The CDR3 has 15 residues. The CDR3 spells CASSYTPQGYYGYTF. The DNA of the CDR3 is TGTGCCAGCAGTTACACCCCACAGGGGTACTATGGCTACACCTTC.

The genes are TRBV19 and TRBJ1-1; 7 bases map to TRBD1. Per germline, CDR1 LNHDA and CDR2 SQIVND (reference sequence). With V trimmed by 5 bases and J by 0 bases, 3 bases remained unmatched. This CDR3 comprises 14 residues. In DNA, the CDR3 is TGTGCCAGTAGTGAGGGACAGATGAACACTGAAGCTTTCTTT. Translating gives CASSEGQMNTEAFF.

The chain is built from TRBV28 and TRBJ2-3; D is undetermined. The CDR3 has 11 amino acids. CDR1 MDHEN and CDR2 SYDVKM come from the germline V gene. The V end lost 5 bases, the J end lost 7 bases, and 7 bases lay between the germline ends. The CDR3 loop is CASSLENTQYF. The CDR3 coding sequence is TGTGCCAGCAGTCTAGAAAATACGCAGTATTTT.

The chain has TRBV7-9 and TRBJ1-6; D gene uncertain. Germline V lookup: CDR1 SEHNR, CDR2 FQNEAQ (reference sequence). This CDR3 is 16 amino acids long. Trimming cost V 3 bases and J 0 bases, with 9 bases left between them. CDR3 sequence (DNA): TGTGCCAGCAGCTTCCCCGGGAGCTCCTATAATTCACCCCTCCACTTT. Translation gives CASSFPGSSYNSPLHF.

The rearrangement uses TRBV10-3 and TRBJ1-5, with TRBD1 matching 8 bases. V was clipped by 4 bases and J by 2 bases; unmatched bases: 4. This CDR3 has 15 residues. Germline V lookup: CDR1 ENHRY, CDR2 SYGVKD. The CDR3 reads CAISVGTGGNQPQHF. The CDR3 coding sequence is TGTGCCATCAGTGTGGGGACAGGCGGCAATCAGCCCCAGCATTTT.

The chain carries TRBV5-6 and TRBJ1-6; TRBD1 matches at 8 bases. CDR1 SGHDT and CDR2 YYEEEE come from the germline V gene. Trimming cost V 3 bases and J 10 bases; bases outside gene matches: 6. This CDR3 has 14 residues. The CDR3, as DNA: TGTGCCAGCAGCTCCGGACAGGGTGGATCACCCCTCCACTTT. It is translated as CASSSGQGGSPLHF.

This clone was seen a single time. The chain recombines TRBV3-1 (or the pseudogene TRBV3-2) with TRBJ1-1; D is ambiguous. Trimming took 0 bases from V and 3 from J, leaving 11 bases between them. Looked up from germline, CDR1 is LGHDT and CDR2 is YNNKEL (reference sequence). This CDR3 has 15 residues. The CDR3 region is CASSQDGGFDTEAFF. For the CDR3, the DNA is TGTGCCAGCAGCCAAGATGGAGGGTTCGACACTGAAGCTTTCTTT.

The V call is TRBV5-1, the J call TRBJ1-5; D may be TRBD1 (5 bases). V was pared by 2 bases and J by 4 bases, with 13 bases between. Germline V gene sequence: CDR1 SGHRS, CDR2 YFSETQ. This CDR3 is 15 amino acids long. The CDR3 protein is CASSFSDSPNQPQHF. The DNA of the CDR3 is TGCGCCAGCAGCTTCTCCGACAGTCCGAATCAGCCCCAGCATTTT. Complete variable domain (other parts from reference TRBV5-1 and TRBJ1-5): KAGVTQTPRYLIKTRGQQVTLSCSPISGHRSVSWYQQTPGQGLQFLFEYFSETQRNKGNFPGRFSGRQFSNSRSEMNVSTLELGDSALYLCASSFSDSPNQPQHFGDGTRLSIL.

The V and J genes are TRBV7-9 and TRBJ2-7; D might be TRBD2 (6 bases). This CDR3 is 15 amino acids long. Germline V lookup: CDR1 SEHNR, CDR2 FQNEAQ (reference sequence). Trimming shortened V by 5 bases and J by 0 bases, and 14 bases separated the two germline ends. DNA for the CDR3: TGTGCCAGCAGCACCCCGGGCGGGGCCTCCTACGAGCAGTACTTC. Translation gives CASSTPGGASYEQYF.

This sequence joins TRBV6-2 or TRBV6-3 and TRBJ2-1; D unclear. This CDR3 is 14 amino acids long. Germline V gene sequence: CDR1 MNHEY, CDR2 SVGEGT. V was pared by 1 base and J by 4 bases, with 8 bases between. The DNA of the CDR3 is TGTGCCAGCAGTTACTTGTCAGATTACAATGAGCAGTTCTTC. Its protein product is CASSYLSDYNEQFF.

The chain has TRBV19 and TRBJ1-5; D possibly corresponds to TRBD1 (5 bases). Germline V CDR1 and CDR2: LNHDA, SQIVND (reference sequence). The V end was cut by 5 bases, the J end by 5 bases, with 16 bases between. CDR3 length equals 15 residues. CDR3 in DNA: TGTGCCAGTAGTCCTAGGGGCGAACCTTATCAGCCCCAGCATTTT. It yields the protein CASSPRGEPYQPQHF.

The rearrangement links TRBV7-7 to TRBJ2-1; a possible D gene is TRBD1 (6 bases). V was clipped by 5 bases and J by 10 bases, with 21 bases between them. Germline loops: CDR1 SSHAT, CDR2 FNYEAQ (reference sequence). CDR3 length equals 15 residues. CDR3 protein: CASSPRAGDEGEQFF. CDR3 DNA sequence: TGTGCCAGCAGCCCCCGGGCAGGGGACGAGGGAGAGCAGTTCTTC.

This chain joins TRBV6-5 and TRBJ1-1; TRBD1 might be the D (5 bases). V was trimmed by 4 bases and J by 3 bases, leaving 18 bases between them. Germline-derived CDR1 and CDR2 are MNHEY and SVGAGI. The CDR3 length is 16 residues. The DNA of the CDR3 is TGTGCCAGCAGTTCCGTACGGGGGGGGAAGGACACTGAAGCTTTCTTT. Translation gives CASSSVRGGKDTEAFF.

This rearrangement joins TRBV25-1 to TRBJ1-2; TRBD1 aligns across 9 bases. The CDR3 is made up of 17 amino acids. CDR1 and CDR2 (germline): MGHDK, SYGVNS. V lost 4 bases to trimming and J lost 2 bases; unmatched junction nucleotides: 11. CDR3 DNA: TGTGCCAGCAGTGCCTTCGCGGGACAGGGAACAAACTATGGCTACACCTTC. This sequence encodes CASSAFAGQGTNYGYTF.

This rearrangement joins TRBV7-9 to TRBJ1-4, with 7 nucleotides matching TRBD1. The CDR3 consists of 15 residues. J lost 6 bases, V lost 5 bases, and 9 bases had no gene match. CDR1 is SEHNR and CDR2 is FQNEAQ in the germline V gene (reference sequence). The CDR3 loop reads CASSPQGGRHEKLFF. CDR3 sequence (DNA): TGTGCCAGCAGCCCCCAAGGGGGCCGCCATGAAAAACTGTTTTTT.

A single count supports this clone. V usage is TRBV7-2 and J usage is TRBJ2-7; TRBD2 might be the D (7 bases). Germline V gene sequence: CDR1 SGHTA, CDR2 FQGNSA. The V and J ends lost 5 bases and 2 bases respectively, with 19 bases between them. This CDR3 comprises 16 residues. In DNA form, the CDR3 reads TGTGCCAGCAGCGGTAGGGGGGGACTACCACCCTACGAGCAGTACTTC. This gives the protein CASSGRGGLPPYEQYF.

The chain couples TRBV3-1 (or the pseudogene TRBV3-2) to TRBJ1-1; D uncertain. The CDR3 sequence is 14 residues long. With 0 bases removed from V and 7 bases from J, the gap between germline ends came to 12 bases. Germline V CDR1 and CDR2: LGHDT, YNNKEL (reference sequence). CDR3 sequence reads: CASSQERLRDEAFF. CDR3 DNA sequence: TGTGCCAGCAGCCAAGAGCGACTGCGCGATGAAGCTTTCTTT.

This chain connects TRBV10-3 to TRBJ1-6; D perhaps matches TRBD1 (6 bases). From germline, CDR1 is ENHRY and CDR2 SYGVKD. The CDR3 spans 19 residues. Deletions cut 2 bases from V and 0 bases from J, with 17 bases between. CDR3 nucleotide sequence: TGTGCCATCAGTGAGCCAACTACAGGGTCGAGCTCCTATAATTCACCCCTCCACTTT. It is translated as CAISEPTTGSSSYNSPLHF.

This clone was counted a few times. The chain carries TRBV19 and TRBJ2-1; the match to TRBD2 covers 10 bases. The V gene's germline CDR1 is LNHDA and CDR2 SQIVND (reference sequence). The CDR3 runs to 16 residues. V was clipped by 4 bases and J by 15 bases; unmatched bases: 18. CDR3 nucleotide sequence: TGTGCCAGTAGTAACCCCGGGGTAGCGGGGGGCCTTACGTCGTTCTTC. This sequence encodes CASSNPGVAGGLTSFF. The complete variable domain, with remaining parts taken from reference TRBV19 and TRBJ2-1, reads DGGITQSPKYLFRKEGQNVTLSCEQNLNHDAMYWYRQDPGQGLRLIYYSQIVNDFQKGDIAEGYSVSREKKESFPLTVTSAQKNPTAFYLCASSNPGVAGGLTSFFGPGTRLTVL.

CDR3 coding DNA: TGTGCCAGCAGTTTGCGCGGGGGTTACAATGAGCAGTTCTTC. Translated: CASSLRGGYNEQFF. The chain employs TRBV27 and TRBJ2-1, with 7 bases matching TRBD2. The CDR3 totals 14 residues. CDR1 is MNHEY, CDR2 SMNVEV, per germline (reference sequence). V trimming: 3 bases; J trimming: 4 bases; junction bases outside the gene matches: 3.

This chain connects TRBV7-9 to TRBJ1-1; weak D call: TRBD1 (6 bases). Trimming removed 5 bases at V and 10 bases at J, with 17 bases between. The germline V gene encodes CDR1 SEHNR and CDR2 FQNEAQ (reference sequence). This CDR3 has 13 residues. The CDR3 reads CASSPNNRAGAFF. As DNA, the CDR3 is TGTGCCAGCAGCCCAAATAACAGGGCTGGAGCTTTCTTT. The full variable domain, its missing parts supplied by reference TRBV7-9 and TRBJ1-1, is DTGVSQNPRHKITKRGQNVTFRCDPISEHNRLYWYRQTLGQGPEFLTYFQNEAQLEKSRLLSDRFSAERPKGSFSTLEIQRTEQGDSAMYLCASSPNNRAGAFFGQGTRLTVV.

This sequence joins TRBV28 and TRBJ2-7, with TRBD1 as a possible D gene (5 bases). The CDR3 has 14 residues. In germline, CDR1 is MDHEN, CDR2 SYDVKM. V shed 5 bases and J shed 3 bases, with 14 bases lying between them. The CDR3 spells CASSPRTPSYEQYF. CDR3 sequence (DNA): TGTGCCAGCAGTCCTCGGACACCGAGCTACGAGCAGTACTTC.

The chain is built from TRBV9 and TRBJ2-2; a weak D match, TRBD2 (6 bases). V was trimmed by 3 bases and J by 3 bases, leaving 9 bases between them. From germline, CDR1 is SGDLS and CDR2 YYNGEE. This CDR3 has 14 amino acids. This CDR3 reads CASSGGGDTGELFF. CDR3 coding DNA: TGTGCCAGCAGCGGGGGCGGGGACACCGGGGAGCTGTTTTTT.

DNA of the CDR3: TGTGCCAGCAGCCATTCGGGGGGCGGAATACATGGCTACACCTTC. This sequence encodes CASSHSGGGIHGYTF. The rearrangement links TRBV14 to TRBJ1-2; D may be TRBD1 (6 bases). V was cut by 3 bases and J by 6 bases, with 17 bases left in between. CDR3 length: 15 amino acids. The germline V gene has CDR1 SGHDN and CDR2 FVKESK.

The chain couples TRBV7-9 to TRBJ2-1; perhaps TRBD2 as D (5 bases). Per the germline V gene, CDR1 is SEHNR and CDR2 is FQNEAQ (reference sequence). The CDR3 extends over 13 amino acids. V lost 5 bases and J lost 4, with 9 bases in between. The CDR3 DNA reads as TGTGCCAGCAGCCATACGGGGTACAATGAGCAGTTCTTC. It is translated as CASSHTGYNEQFF.